The T cell receptor (beta chain) described here comes from a study of CD8 T cells in Susac syndrome. RNA, at about 0.45 to 1 ug, was reverse transcribed with random hexamers. immunoSEQ multiplex PCR amplified TCR beta CDR3 across 54 Vbeta, 13 Jbeta. MiXCR was run by TCRdb on the immunoSEQ multiplex PCR reads, yielding one entry per CDR3 protein. Among some 140,000 distinct CDR3 sequences listed, roughly 89% were seen once. V was trimmed by 2 bases and J by 16 bases, leaving 18 bases between them. Germline-derived CDR1 and CDR2 are MNHEY and SMNVEV (reference sequence). This CDR3 region has 13 residues. Sequencing of TCR beta was undertaken in CD8+ and CD4+ T cells derived from blood. The multiple sclerosis controls consisted of treatment-naive patients with relapsing-remitting disease, either stable or active.

Sequencing was performed on CD8+ T cells from PBMCs. This TCR came from a human donor with multiple sclerosis. The V and J genes are TRBV27 and TRBJ2-1; D is perhaps TRBD1 or TRBD2 (6 bases each). CDR3 sequence reads: CASSLQGAGGQFF. In DNA, the CDR3 is TGTGCCAGCAGTTTACAAGGGGCCGGGGGCCAATTCTTC.